This TCR beta chain stems from a study of cytomegalovirus exposure and HLA in healthy donors. Study in general: Unique TCR beta sequences numbering approximately 120 million came from approximately 180 million T cells in an earlier analysis. Overall study findings and caveats: Earlier analysis found most TCR beta V segments productive about 87% or about 30% of the time. TCR beta V- and J-gene trimming was later associated with a missense DCLRE1C variant. It was assumed in the presence/absence analyses that sequencing depth was roughly uniform across donors.

About this clone: Its cognate antigen is unknown.

Use of 60 Vbeta and 13 Jbeta primers characterized the PCR. Repertoires were generated with immunoSEQ multiplex PCR, while TCRdb's copy carries only in-frame clones and drops some. The sample holds roughly 220,000 clones; approximately 80% are singletons and the top ten take 2.9%. With 4 bases clipped from V and 4 bases from J, the junction kept 5 bases outside the gene matches. The length of the CDR3 is 14 residues. Germline CDR1 KGHSH, CDR2 LQKENI. The sequenced sample was PBMCs. This receptor was identified in a man aged 25-45 years in good health and CMV-seronegative. The J gene is TRBJ2-7, the V gene TRBV18, with TRBD1 matching 9 bases. CDR3 region: CASSLRGQGYEQYF. CDR3 nucleotides: TGTGCCAGCTCACTACGGGGACAGGGATACGAGCAGTACTTC.